A single TCR beta chain is shown here with its context. Participants were aged about 18 to 100 years from about two dozen US areas. Cohort 3 recovered donors had two negative PCRs, clearance, or symptom resolution. The entry originates in a study of blood T cell repertoires in COVID-19. Study information: PBMCs, B-cell-depleted T cells, or T cells provided the cDNA or gDNA that made up the material.

The CDR3 has 13 residues. After removal of 9 bases from V and 3 bases from J, the junction contained 4 bases not matched to a gene. Per germline, CDR1 MNHEY and CDR2 SVGAGI. In the authors' workflow: Amplified reference gene primers provided the basis for estimating nucleated cell counts. The protocol was immunoSEQ multiplex PCR, while the TCRdb copy is restricted to in-frame clones and leaves out a portion. V, J and clone size were drawn from that table, and D and trimming were deduced from the DNA. The repertoire includes 150,000 to 200,000 clones, approximately 78% of them detected once, and about 18% sits in the top ten.

The chain combines TRBV6-5 with TRBJ2-2, with TRBD1 identical over 7 bases. The source material was PBMCs or T cells enriched from blood (not recorded which). This TCR was sampled from a woman in her forties or fifties who had recovered from COVID-19. The CDR3: CASGQDYTGELFF. The CDR3 bases are TGTGCCAGTGGACAGGACTACACCGGGGAGCTGTTTTTT.